This T cell receptor beta chain was obtained from a study of CD8 T cells in ankylosing spondylitis. Study-wide points: Before this, some motif variants had been reported in reactive arthritis synovial fluid and blood. Apparently characteristic of ankylosing spondylitis blood was a TCR beta motif (roughly eight highly homologous variants).

TCRdb ran MiXCR on the 5' RACE reads and lists one entry per CDR3 protein. The sample carries under 850,000 distinct CDR3 sequences, about 20% recorded once. Germline V gene lookup returns CDR1 DFQATT and CDR2 SNEGSKA (reference sequence). The V and J ends lost 6 bases and 4 bases respectively, with 13 bases between them. This CDR3 is built from 13 residues. This clonotype has only a few counts. Its antigen is unidentified. The V and J genes are TRBV20-1 and TRBJ1-3, with D possibly being TRBD1 (5 bases). Source material: blood, either unsorted or a sorted T cell fraction (not recorded which). The sequence was obtained from a male donor with ankylosing spondylitis. CDR3 loop: CSAYGTKGNTIYF. The CDR3 DNA follows: TGCAGTGCCTACGGGACGAAAGGAAACACCATATATTTT.